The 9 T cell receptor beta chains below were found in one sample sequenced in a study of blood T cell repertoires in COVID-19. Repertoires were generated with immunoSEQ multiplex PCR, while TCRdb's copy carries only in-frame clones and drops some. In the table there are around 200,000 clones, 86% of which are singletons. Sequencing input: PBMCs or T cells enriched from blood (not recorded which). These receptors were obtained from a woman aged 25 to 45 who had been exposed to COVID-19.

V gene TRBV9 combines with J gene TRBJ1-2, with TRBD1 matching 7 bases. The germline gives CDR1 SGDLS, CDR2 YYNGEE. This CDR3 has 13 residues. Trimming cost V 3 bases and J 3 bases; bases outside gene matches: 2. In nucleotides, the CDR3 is TGTGCCAGCAGCGGGGGACAGTACTATGGCTACACCTTC. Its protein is CASSGGQYYGYTF.

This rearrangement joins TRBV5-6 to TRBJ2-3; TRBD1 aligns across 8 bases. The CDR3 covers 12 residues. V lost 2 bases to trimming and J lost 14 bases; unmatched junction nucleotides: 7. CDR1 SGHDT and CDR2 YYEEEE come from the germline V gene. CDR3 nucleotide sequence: TGTGCCAGCAGCTTAGGGACAGGCCCCCCGTATTTT. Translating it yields CASSLGTGPPYF.

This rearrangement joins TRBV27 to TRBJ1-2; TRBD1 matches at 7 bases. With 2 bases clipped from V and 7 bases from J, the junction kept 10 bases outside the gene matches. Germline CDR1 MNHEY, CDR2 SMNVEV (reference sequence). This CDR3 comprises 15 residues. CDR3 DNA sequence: TGTGCCAGCAGTTTAGGACAAGGGGGCGCGGGTGGCTACACCTTC. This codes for CASSLGQGGAGGYTF.

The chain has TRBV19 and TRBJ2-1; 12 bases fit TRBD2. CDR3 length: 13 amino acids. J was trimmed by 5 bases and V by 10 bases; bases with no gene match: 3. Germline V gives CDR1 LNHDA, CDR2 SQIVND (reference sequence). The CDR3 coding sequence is TGTGCCAACCTAGCGGGGGGGGACAATGAGCAGTTCTTC. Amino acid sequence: CANLAGGDNEQFF. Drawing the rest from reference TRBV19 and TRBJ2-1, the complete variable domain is DGGITQSPKYLFRKEGQNVTLSCEQNLNHDAMYWYRQDPGQGLRLIYYSQIVNDFQKGDIAEGYSVSREKKESFPLTVTSAQKNPTAFYLCANLAGGDNEQFFGPGTRLTVL.

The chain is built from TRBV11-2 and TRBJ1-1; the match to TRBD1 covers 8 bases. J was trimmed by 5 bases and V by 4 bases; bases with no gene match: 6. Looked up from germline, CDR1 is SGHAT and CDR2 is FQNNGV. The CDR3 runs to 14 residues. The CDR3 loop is CASSSDRGRTEAFF. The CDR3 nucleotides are TGTGCCAGCAGCTCCGACAGGGGTAGAACTGAAGCTTTCTTT.

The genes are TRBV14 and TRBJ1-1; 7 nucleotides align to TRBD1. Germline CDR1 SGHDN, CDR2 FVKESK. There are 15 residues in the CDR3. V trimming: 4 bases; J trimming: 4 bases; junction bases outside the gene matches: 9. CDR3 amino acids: CASSRRTGWGTEAFF. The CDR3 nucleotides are TGTGCCAGCAGCCGCAGGACAGGATGGGGCACTGAAGCTTTCTTT.

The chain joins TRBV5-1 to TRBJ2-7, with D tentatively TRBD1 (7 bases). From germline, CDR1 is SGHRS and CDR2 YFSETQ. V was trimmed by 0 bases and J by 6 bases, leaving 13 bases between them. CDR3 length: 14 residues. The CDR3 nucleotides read TGCGCCAGCAGCTTGGGCGGGACAGCAGGCGAGCAGTACTTC. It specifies CASSLGGTAGEQYF.

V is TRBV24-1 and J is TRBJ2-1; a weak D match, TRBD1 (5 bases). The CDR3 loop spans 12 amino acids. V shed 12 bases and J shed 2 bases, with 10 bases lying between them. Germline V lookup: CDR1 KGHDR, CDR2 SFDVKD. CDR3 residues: CAAQGPYNEQFF. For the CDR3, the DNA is TGTGCCGCGCAGGGCCCCTACAATGAGCAGTTCTTC.

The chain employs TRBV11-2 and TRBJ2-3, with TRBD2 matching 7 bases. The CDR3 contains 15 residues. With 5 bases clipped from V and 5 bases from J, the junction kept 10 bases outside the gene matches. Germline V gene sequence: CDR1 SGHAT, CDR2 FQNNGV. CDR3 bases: TGTGCCAGCAGCCTAATTGATGCGGGGGTAGATACGCAGTATTTT. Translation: CASSLIDAGVDTQYF.